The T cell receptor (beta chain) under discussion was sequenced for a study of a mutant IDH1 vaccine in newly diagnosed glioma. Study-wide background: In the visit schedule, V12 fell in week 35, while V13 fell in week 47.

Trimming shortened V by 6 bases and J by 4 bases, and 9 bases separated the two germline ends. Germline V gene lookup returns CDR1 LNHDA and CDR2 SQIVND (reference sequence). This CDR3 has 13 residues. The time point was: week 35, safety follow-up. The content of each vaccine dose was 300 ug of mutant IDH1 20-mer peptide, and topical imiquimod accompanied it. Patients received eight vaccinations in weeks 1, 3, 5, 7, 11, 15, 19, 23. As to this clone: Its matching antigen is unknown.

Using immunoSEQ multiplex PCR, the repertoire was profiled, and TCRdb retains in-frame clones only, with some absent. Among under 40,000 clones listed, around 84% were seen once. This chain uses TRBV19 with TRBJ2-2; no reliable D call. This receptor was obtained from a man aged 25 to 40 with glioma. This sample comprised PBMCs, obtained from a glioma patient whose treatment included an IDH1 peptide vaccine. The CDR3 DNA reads TGTGCCAGTAGCCCCACACCCACCGGGGAGCTGTTTTTT. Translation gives CASSPTPTGELFF.